The rows below give T cell receptor beta chains drawn from one sample of a study of T cell repertoires in cytomegalovirus infection. Their recognized antigens are unknown. MiXCR was run by TCRdb on the reads, yielding one entry per CDR3 protein. The sample lists approximately 1,000,000 distinct CDR3 sequences, roughly 30% occurring once. This sample comprised cultured CD8+ T cells from PBMCs, obtained from culture after CMV antigen stimulation. Receptors were obtained from a human donor in good health (CMV status not recorded). Some clones in this sample may be carry-over from other donors' samples. Each CDR3 is given with its conserved first and last residue. Fields, in order: clone size, CDR3 length, J gene, V gene, CDR3 protein. Only part of the rows carry a size: once, few, many, or a class if the clone is expanded.

size: NA
length: 17
J: TRBJ2-1
V: TRBV7-9
CDR3: CASCLATRGGRNNEQFF

size: NA
length: 15
J: TRBJ2-1
V: TRBV7-8
CDR3: CASSLRDGIYNEQFF

size: NA
length: 15
J: TRBJ2-7
V: TRBV27
CDR3: CASSSETGTFYEQYF

size: NA
length: 16
J: TRBJ1-5
V: TRBV28
CDR3: CASSLFGRTFNQPQHF

size: few
length: 13
J: TRBJ2-5
V: TRBV14
CDR3: CASSQLLQETQYF

size: NA
length: 15
J: TRBJ2-1
V: TRBV7-2
CDR3: CASSLEFASYNEQFF

size: NA
length: 13
J: TRBJ2-1
V: TRBV7-9
CDR3: CASSHRGRQEQFF

size: NA
length: 14
J: TRBJ1-5
V: TRBV19
CDR3: CASSIAGSTQPQHF

size: NA
length: 15
J: TRBJ1-5
V: TRBV4-1
CDR3: CASSLEGGANQPQHF

size: few
length: 15
J: TRBJ1-6
V: TRBV5-4
CDR3: CASSLSRRSNSPLHF

size: few
length: 19
J: TRBJ2-3
V: TRBV4-1
CDR3: CASSLSPGLAGETTDTQYF

size: NA
length: 14
J: TRBJ2-2
V: TRBV19
CDR3: CASSIFLSTGELFF

size: NA
length: 14
J: TRBJ2-3
V: TRBV6-2/TRBV6-3
CDR3: CASSGTPFTDTQYF